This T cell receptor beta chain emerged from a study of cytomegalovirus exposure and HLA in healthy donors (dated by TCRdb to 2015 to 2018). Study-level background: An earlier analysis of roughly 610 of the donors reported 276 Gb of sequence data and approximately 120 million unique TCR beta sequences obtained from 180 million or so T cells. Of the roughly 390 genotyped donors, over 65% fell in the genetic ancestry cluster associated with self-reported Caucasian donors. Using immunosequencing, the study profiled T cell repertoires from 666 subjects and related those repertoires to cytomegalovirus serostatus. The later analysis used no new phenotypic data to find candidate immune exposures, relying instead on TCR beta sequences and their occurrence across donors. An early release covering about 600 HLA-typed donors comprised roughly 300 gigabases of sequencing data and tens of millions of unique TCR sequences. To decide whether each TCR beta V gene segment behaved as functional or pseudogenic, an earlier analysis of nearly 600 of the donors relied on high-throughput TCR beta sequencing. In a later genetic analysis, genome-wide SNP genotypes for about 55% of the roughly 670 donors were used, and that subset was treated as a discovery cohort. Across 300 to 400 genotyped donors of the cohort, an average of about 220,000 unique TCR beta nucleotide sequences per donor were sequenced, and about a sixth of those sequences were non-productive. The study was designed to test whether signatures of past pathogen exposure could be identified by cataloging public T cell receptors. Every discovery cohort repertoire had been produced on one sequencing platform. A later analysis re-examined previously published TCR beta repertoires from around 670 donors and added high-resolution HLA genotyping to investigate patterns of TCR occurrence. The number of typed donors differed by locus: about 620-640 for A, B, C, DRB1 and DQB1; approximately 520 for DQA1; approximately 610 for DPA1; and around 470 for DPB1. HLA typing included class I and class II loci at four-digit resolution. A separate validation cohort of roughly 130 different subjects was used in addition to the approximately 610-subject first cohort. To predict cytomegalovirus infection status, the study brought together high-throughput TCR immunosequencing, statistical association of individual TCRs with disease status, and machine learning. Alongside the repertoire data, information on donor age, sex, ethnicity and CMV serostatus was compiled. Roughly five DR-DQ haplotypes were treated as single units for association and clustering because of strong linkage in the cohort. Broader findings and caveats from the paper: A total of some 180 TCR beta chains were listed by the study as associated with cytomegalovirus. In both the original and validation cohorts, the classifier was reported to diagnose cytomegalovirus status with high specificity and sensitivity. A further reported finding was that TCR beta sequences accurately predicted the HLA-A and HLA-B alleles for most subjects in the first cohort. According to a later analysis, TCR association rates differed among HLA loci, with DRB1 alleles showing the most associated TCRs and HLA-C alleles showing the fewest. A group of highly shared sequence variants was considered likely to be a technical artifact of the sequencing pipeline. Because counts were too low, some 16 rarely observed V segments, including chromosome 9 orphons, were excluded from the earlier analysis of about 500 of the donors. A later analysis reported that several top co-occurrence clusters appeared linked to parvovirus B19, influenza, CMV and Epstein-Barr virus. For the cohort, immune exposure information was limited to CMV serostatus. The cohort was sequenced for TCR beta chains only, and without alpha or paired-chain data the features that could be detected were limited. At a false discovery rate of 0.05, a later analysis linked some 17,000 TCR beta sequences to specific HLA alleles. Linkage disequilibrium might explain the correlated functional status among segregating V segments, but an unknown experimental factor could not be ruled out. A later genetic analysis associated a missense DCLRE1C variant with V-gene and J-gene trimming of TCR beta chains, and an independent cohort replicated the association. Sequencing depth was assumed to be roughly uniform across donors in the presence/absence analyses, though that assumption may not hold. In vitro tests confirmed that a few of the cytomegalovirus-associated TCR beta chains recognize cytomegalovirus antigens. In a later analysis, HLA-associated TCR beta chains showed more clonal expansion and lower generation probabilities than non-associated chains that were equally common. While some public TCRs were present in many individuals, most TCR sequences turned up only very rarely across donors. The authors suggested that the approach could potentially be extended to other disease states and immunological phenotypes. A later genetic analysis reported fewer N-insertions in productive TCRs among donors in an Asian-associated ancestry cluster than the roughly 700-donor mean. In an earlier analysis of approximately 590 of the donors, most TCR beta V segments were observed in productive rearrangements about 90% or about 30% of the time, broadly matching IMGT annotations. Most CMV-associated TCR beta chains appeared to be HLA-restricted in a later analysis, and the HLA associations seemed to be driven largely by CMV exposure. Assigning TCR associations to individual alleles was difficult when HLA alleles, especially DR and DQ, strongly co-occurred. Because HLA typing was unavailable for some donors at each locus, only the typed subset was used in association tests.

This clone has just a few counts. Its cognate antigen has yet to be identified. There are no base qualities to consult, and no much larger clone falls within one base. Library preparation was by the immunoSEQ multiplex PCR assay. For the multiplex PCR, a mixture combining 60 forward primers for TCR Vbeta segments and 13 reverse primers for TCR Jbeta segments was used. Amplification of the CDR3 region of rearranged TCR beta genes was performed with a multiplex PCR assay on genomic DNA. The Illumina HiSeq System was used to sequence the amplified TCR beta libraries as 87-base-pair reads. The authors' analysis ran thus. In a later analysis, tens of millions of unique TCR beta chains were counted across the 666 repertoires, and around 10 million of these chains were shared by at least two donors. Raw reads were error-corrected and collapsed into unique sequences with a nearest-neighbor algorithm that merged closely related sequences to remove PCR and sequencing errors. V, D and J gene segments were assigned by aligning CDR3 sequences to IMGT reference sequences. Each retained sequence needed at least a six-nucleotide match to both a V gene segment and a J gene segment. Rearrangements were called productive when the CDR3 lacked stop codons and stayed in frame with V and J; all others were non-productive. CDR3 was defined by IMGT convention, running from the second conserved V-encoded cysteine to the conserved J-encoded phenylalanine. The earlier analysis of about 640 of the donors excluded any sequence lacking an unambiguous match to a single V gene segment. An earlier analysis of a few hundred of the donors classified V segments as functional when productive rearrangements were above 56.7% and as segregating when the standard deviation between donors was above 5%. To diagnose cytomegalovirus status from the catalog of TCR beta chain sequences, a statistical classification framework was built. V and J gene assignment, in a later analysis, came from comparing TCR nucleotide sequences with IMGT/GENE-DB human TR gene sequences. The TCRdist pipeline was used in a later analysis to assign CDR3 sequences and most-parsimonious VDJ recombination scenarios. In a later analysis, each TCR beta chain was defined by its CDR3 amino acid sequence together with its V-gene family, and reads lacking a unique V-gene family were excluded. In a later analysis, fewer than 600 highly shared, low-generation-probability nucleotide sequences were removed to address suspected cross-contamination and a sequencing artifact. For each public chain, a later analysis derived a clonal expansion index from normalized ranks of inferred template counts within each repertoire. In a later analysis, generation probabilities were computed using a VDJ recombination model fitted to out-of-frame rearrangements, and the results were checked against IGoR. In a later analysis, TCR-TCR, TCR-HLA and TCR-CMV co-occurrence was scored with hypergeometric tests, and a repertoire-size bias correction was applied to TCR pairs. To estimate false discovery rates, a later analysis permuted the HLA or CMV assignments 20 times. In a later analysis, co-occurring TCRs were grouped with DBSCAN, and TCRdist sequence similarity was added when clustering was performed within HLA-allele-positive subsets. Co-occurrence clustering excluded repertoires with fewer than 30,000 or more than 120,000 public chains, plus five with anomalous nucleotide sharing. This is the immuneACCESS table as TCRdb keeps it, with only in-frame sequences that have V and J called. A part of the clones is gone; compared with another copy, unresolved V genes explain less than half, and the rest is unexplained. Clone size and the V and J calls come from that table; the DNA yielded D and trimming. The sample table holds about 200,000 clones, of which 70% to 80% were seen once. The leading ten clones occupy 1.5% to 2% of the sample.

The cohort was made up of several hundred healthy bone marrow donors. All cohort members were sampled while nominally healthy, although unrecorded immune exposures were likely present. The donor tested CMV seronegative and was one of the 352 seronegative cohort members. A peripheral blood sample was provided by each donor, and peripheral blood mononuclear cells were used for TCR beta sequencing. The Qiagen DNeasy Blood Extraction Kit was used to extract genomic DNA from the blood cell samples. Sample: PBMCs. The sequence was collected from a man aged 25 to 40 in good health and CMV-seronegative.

CDR3 region: CASSGQGGGETQYF. The base sequence is TGTGCCAGCAGTGGACAGGGAGGAGGTGAGACCCAGTACTTC. Recombination linked TRBV2 to TRBJ2-5, with TRBD1 perhaps the D gene, on 7 matching bases. Counted from cysteine to phenylalanine, this CDR3 has 14 amino acids. Only the CDR3 portion is preserved as DNA: 42 bases, with reading frame beginning at the first base. Per the germline V gene, SNHLY is the CDR1 and FYNNEI is the CDR2. V was cut back by 4 bases and J by 5 bases, leaving a gap of 14 bases between them.